These 24 T cell receptor beta chains were all obtained from the same sample, sequenced in a study of shared clonotypes between healthy human individuals. TCRdb keeps only in-frame clones here, not all; method: immunoSEQ multiplex PCR. The data contain around 2.1 million clones, around 93% of them singletons. CD8 cells regarded as naive lacked CD45RO, were positively chosen for CCR7, and omitted terminally differentiated effector memory CD45RA+ cells. Source material: naive CD8+ T cells from PBMCs. Source of these receptors: a man aged 18 to 35 in good health. Some clones in this sample may be carry-over from other donors' samples.

The chain employs TRBV28 and TRBJ1-4; 12 bases align to TRBD1. The CDR3 consists of 20 residues. J gave up 0 bases and V 5 bases, and 13 bases lay outside the gene matches. Germline values: CDR1 MDHEN, CDR2 SYDVKM. The CDR3 sequence is CASSVRPPGTGGPTNEKLFF. The CDR3 DNA is TGTGCCAGCAGTGTTCGTCCTCCGGGGACAGGGGGCCCAACTAATGAAAAACTGTTTTTT.

V and J are TRBV11-2 and TRBJ2-7; D is undetermined. The V end was cut by 4 bases, the J end by 3 bases, with 10 bases between. Germline V gene lookup returns CDR1 SGHAT and CDR2 FQNNGV. The CDR3 has 13 residues. The CDR3 DNA sequence: TGTGCCAGCAGCTCGCCCCTCGACTACGAGCAGTACTTC. Protein sequence: CASSSPLDYEQYF.

The rearrangement links TRBV6-1 to TRBJ1-2, with D perhaps matching TRBD1 (5 bases). The CDR3 runs to 15 residues. Deletions cut 5 bases from V and 3 bases from J, with 16 bases between. CDR1 is MNHNS and CDR2 is SASEGT in the germline V gene. The CDR3 sequence: CASSPRDRNYYGYTF. DNA for the CDR3: TGTGCCAGCAGTCCCCGCGACAGAAACTACTATGGCTACACCTTC.

This clone was seen just once. Additional DNA sequences in this sample encode the identical CDR3. The chain links TRBV27 to TRBJ2-7; TRBD2 matches at 8 bases. This CDR3 contains 14 residues. The J segment lost 1 base and the V segment lost 5 bases, leaving 4 bases of the junction unmatched. CDR1 is MNHEY, CDR2 SMNVEV, per germline (reference sequence). In nucleotides, the CDR3 is TGTGCCAGCAGTGCGTCTAGCGGGTCCTACGAGCAGTACTTC. It translates to CASSASSGSYEQYF.

The chain combines TRBV15 with TRBJ2-1, with TRBD1 matching over 11 bases. The CDR3 loop spans 17 amino acids. V lost 5 bases, J lost 0 bases, and 6 bases stayed unmatched. The germline V gene encodes CDR1 LNHNV and CDR2 YYDKDF (reference sequence). CDR3 bases: TGTGCCACCAGCGCGGGACAGGGGGACAGCTCCTACAATGAGCAGTTCTTC. It codes for CATSAGQGDSSYNEQFF.

The genes are TRBV21-1 and TRBJ1-1. TRBV21-1 is a listed pseudogene. The CDR3 extends over 13 amino acids. DNA of the CDR3: TGTGCCAGCAGCCGGCATGAATGCACTGAAGCTTTCTTT. This gives the protein CASSRHECTEAFF.

This chain links TRBV5-1 with TRBJ2-2; 15 nucleotides line up with TRBD2. Germline CDR1 SGHRS, CDR2 YFSETQ. With 4 bases clipped from V and 7 bases from J, the junction kept 17 bases outside the gene matches. CDR3 size: 20 residues. CDR3 in amino acids: CASSIRTSGRAGYFVGELFF. CDR3 nucleotides: TGCGCCAGCAGCATAAGGACTAGCGGGAGGGCCGGTTATTTTGTCGGGGAGCTGTTTTTT.

The V gene is TRBV19, the J gene TRBJ2-7; tentative D call: TRBD2 (6 bases). V was trimmed by 8 bases and J by 0 bases, leaving 17 bases between them. The CDR3 has 15 amino acids. Germline assignment: CDR1 LNHDA and CDR2 SQIVND (reference sequence). The CDR3: CASSPPRGSSYEQYF. Here the CDR3 DNA reads TGTGCCAGTTCCCCACCCCGGGGGTCCTCCTACGAGCAGTACTTC. Full variable domain (missing parts from reference TRBV19 and TRBJ2-7): DGGITQSPKYLFRKEGQNVTLSCEQNLNHDAMYWYRQDPGQGLRLIYYSQIVNDFQKGDIAEGYSVSREKKESFPLTVTSAQKNPTAFYLCASSPPRGSSYEQYFGPGTRLTVT.

The chain couples TRBV4-1 to TRBJ2-1; 8 positions agree with TRBD2. Germline loops: CDR1 MGHRA, CDR2 YSYEKL. The CDR3 covers 15 residues. V shed 7 bases, J shed 8 bases, and the junction held 13 bases outside the gene matches. CDR3 bases: TGCGCCAGCACGTATCGGGCGGGAGGAGGGGATGAGCAGTTCTTC. This encodes CASTYRAGGGDEQFF.

The J gene is TRBJ2-7, the V gene TRBV4-1; D is perhaps TRBD2 (6 bases). This CDR3 contains 14 residues. The V end was cut by 6 bases, the J end by 0 bases, with 12 bases between. The V gene's germline CDR1 is MGHRA and CDR2 YSYEKL. The CDR3 bases are TGCGCCAGCAGGCCGGGACTTACCTCCTACGAGCAGTACTTC. Translating it yields CASRPGLTSYEQYF.

In DNA form, the CDR3 reads TGTGCCAGCAGCCCCGAGGACGGCCAGGGCTATGGCTACACCTTC. Translation gives CASSPEDGQGYGYTF. The genes are TRBV7-9 and TRBJ1-2, with D tentatively TRBD1 (5 bases). This CDR3 spans 15 amino acids. CDR1 is SEHNR, CDR2 FQNEAQ, per germline (reference sequence). The V gene lost 5 bases and the J gene lost 4 bases, with 17 bases spanning the gap.

This clone was seen a single time. J is TRBJ2-7 and V is TRBV5-1; a weak D match, TRBD2 (6 bases). V lost 4 bases to trimming and J lost 6 bases, with 23 bases between them. This CDR3 region has 16 residues. The germline V gene encodes CDR1 SGHRS and CDR2 YFSETQ. CDR3 nucleotides: TGCGCCAGCAGCCCGTACCGGGACTTACTATGGGGCGAGCAGTACTTC. Protein: CASSPYRDLLWGEQYF.

V and J are TRBV6-5 and TRBJ1-1, with D perhaps matching TRBD1 (6 bases). The CDR3 has 14 amino acids. The V gene's germline CDR1 is MNHEY and CDR2 SVGAGI. Deletions cut 5 bases from V and 5 bases from J, with 15 bases between. CDR3 in amino acids: CASSVSGGRTEAFF. CDR3 DNA sequence: TGTGCCAGCAGTGTTTCGGGGGGGCGAACTGAAGCTTTCTTT.

This chain links TRBV15 with TRBJ1-1, with D perhaps matching TRBD1 (6 bases). Germline V lookup: CDR1 LNHNV, CDR2 YYDKDF (reference sequence). V was trimmed by 1 base and J by 4 bases, leaving 16 bases between them. This CDR3 region has 16 residues. This CDR3 reads CATSRGQEGTGTEAFF. CDR3 DNA sequence: TGTGCCACCAGCAGAGGACAGGAAGGAACTGGCACTGAAGCTTTCTTT.

This clone was counted a single time. J is TRBJ1-1 and V is TRBV9; a weak D match, TRBD1 (5 bases). Germline values: CDR1 SGDLS, CDR2 YYNGEE. This CDR3 comprises 15 residues. V was trimmed by 4 bases and J by 5 bases, leaving 18 bases between them. CDR3 protein: CASSLSPGVITEAFF. The CDR3 bases are TGTGCCAGCAGCCTTTCACCGGGGGTGATTACTGAAGCTTTCTTT.

The CDR3 is CASSEARGGGSYEQYF. CDR3 sequence (DNA): TGTGCCAGCAGTGAAGCGCGGGGGGGCGGCTCCTACGAGCAGTACTTC. The V call is TRBV6-1, the J call TRBJ2-7; 9 nucleotides line up with TRBD2. The CDR3 covers 16 residues. V lost 0 bases, J lost 0 bases, and 3 bases stayed unmatched. The germline gives CDR1 MNHNS, CDR2 SASEGT.

V usage is TRBV2 and J usage is TRBJ2-7; tentative D call: TRBD2 (5 bases). V lost 0 bases, J lost 6 bases, and 12 bases lay in between. Germline CDR1 SNHLY, CDR2 FYNNEI. The CDR3 runs 14 residues. CDR3 residues: CASSEAASAVEQYF. The DNA of the CDR3 is TGTGCCAGCAGTGAAGCCGCCTCAGCGGTCGAGCAGTACTTC.

The V gene is TRBV19, the J gene TRBJ2-7; 12 nucleotides align to TRBD2. The CDR3 is 15 amino acids. Germline values: CDR1 LNHDA, CDR2 SQIVND (reference sequence). V lost 3 bases to trimming and J lost 6 bases; unmatched junction nucleotides: 6. CDR3 in amino acids: CASSIILAGGGEQYF. DNA for the CDR3: TGTGCCAGTAGTATCATCCTAGCGGGAGGGGGCGAGCAGTACTTC.

The rearrangement uses TRBV7-8 and TRBJ1-1; possible D gene TRBD1, 6 bases. The CDR3 runs to 15 residues. The germline V gene encodes CDR1 SGHVS and CDR2 FQNEAQ. V was cut by 5 bases and J by 0 bases, with 13 bases left in between. CDR3 DNA: TGTGCCAGCAGCCAACGGACAGCCATGAACACTGAAGCTTTCTTT. Protein sequence: CASSQRTAMNTEAFF.

V is TRBV7-9 and J is TRBJ2-5, with 7 nucleotides matching TRBD2. Unmatched junction bases numbered 15, after V lost 8 bases and J lost 0 bases. Germline V lookup: CDR1 SEHNR, CDR2 FQNEAQ (reference sequence). CDR3 length equals 17 residues. The chain's CDR3 is CASPPPGGRGYQETQYF. The CDR3 region has the DNA TGTGCCAGCCCCCCACCCGGTGGGCGGGGGTACCAAGAGACCCAGTACTTC.

V usage is TRBV2 and J usage is TRBJ2-7, with D perhaps matching TRBD2 (5 bases). Germline V gives CDR1 SNHLY, CDR2 FYNNEI. This CDR3 has 14 amino acids. Between the trimmed V and J ends, which lost 6 bases and 3 bases, there was a span of 15 bases. The CDR3 here is CASSPSPGIYEQYF. The DNA for the CDR3 is TGTGCCAGCAGCCCTAGCCCCGGTATCTACGAGCAGTACTTC.

The V gene is TRBV7-6, the J gene TRBJ1-4; 8 bases are shared with TRBD1. The CDR3 totals 15 residues. Germline V gene lookup returns CDR1 SGHVS and CDR2 FNYEAQ. J gave up 6 bases and V 5 bases, and 8 bases lay outside the gene matches. CDR3 sequence (DNA): TGTGCCAGCAGCCCTACAGGGGGATGGGATGAAAAACTGTTTTTT. Its protein product is CASSPTGGWDEKLFF.

This chain uses TRBV7-9 with TRBJ2-7; 9 bases fit TRBD1. Germline V gene data show CDR1 as SEHNR and CDR2 as FQNEAQ (reference sequence). With 5 bases clipped from V and 1 base from J, the junction kept 3 bases outside the gene matches. The CDR3 totals 14 residues. The CDR3 sequence: CASSQTGGSYEQYF. Written as DNA, the CDR3 is TGTGCCAGCAGCCAGACAGGGGGTTCCTACGAGCAGTACTTC.

J is TRBJ2-7 and V is TRBV5-1; 11 nucleotides line up with TRBD2. With V trimmed by 4 bases and J by 3 bases, 9 bases remained unmatched. The CDR3 has 16 amino acids. Germline CDR1 is SGHRS and CDR2 is YFSETQ. In nucleotides, the CDR3 is TGCGCCAGCAGCCCCGGACTAGCGGGTCTTAACTACGAGCAGTACTTC. Its translation is CASSPGLAGLNYEQYF.